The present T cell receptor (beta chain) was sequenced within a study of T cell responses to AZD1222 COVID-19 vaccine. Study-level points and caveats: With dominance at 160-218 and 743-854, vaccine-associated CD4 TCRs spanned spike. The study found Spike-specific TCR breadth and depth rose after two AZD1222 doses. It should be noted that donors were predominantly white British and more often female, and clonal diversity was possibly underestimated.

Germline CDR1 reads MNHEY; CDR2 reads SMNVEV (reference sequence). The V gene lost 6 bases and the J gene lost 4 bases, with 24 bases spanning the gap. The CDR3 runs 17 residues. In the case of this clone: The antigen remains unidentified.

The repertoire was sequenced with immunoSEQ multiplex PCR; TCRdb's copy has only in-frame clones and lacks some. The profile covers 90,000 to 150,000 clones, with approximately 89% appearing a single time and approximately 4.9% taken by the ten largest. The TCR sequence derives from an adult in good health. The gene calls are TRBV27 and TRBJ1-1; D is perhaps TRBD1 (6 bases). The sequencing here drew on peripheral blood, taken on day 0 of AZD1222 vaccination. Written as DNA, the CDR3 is TGTGCCAGCAGGCGCCAGGAAGGAGGGGGACGGGGCACTGAAGCTTTCTTT. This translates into CASRRQEGGGRGTEAFF.